The 32 T cell receptor beta chains in this list originate from one sample, sequenced in a study of T cell repertoires in cytomegalovirus infection. TCRdb re-analysed the reads in MiXCR, keeping a single row per CDR3 protein. Of roughly 720,000 distinct CDR3 sequences detected, about 40% appear once; the ten largest clones hold under 3.5%. Sample: PBMCs. These TCRs come from a human donor in good health (CMV status not recorded). Some clones in this sample may be carry-over from other donors' samples.

The chain links TRBV24-1 to TRBJ1-5; 8 bases match TRBD1. The germline CDR1 and CDR2 sequences are KGHDR and SFDVKD. This CDR3 contains 15 residues. Trimming cost V 9 bases and J 1 base; bases outside gene matches: 7. CDR3 sequence (DNA): TGTGCCACCTATATACAGGGGGTAAGCAATCAGCCCCAGCATTTT. It is translated as CATYIQGVSNQPQHF.

This clonotype was seen a handful of times. V is TRBV6-1 and J is TRBJ1-5; D is uncertain. V gave up 10 bases and J gave up 0 bases, with 10 bases separating them. Germline lookup yields CDR1 MNHNS and CDR2 SASEGT. The CDR3 consists of 13 residues. CDR3 bases: TGTGCCACTAGTCGGGGTAGCAATCAGCCCCAGCATTTT. Its translation is CATSRGSNQPQHF.

V gene TRBV19 combines with J gene TRBJ1-6, with D possibly TRBD1 on 6 matching bases. The V end lost 8 bases, the J end lost 10 bases, and 21 bases lay between the germline ends. This CDR3 spans 15 amino acids. Germline V CDR1 and CDR2: LNHDA, SQIVND (reference sequence). CDR3: CASSRGERGSSPLHF. The CDR3 nucleotides are TGTGCCAGTTCTCGGGGTGAAAGGGGGTCCTCACCCCTCCACTTT.

This clonotype was seen at least ten times. At one of its ends the junction is not consistent with the germline gene, which may arise from a read error. V gene TRBV7-7 combines with J gene TRBJ2-5; no clear D. The germline V gene encodes CDR1 SSHAT and CDR2 FNYEAQ (reference sequence). The CDR3 consists of 13 residues. CDR3 DNA: TGTGCTAGCAGCTATGGTCTCCGAGAGACCCAGTACTTC. Its protein is CASSYGLRETQYF.

In the case of this clonotype: Relative to the germline gene, one junction end is altered; a read error may explain this. The chain employs TRBV7-2 and TRBJ2-3; 9 positions match TRBD2. Germline CDR1 is SGHTA and CDR2 is FQGNSA. The CDR3 length is 16 residues. The CDR3 protein is CASSLGAGGITETQYF. The CDR3 coding sequence is TGTGCCAGCAGCTTAGGAGCGGGAGGTATAACAGAGACGCAGTATTTT. The full variable domain, its missing parts supplied by reference TRBV7-2 and TRBJ2-3, is GAGVSQSPSNKVTEKGKDVELRCDPISGHTALYWYRQSLGQGLEFLIYFQGNSAPDKSGLPSDRFSAERTGGSVSTLTIQRTQQEDSAVYLCASSLGAGGITETQYFGPGTRLTVL.

This clonotype was seen only once. The chain links TRBV20-1 to TRBJ2-5; D gene unclear. Trimming removed 7 bases at V and 5 bases at J, with 8 bases between. The CDR3 runs to 10 residues. Germline CDR1 reads DFQATT; CDR2 reads SNEGSKA (reference sequence). The CDR3 loop reads CSGGVETQYF. In DNA, the CDR3 is TGCAGTGGAGGCGTTGAGACCCAGTACTTC.

Note on this clonotype: The CDR3 does not close with the conserved phenylalanine or tryptophan, likely indicating a read error. The genes are TRBV7-6 and TRBJ2-5, with 11 bases lining up with TRBD2. This CDR3 region has 15 residues. Looked up from germline, CDR1 is SGHVS and CDR2 is FNYEAQ. CDR3 nucleotides: TGTGCTAGCAGCTTAGCGGGAGGGCCGGGAGAGACCCAGTACTTA. This translates into CASSLAGGPGETQYL.

J is TRBJ1-3 and V is TRBV28, with 10 bases aligning to TRBD1. Germline V gene data show CDR1 as MDHEN and CDR2 as SYDVKM. Trimming cost V 10 bases and J 3 bases; bases outside gene matches: 12. This CDR3 comprises 16 residues. CDR3 nucleotide sequence: TGTGCCACCCGCTGGTCAGGGACAGGGGTTGGAAACACCATATATTTT. Its translation is CATRWSGTGVGNTIYF.

This clonotype was picked up a small number of times. The chain employs TRBV12-3 or TRBV12-4 and TRBJ2-3, with TRBD2 matching 8 bases. Trimming at V came to 5 bases and at J to 3 bases, leaving 4 bases not matched to a gene. The CDR3 contains 14 residues. CDR3 sequence: CASSQGLATDTQYF. The DNA of the CDR3 is TGTGCCAGCAGTCAAGGACTAGCAACAGATACGCAGTATTTT.

The chain recombines TRBV11-3 with TRBJ2-1, with 9 bases identical to TRBD2. Germline V gene sequence: CDR1 SGHNT, CDR2 YENEEA. This CDR3 region has 14 residues. V lost 3 bases to trimming and J lost 6 bases; unmatched junction nucleotides: 3. The CDR3 DNA reads as TGTGCCAGCAGCTTGGGCGGGGGGGGCAATGAGCAGTTCTTC. Protein: CASSLGGGGNEQFF. The full variable domain, completed using reference TRBV11-3 and TRBJ2-1, is EAGVVQSPRYKIIEKKQPVAFWCNPISGHNTLYWYLQNLGQGPELLIRYENEEAVDDSQLPKDRFSAERLKGVDSTLKIQPAELGDSAVYLCASSLGGGGNEQFFGPGTRLTVL.

The gene calls are TRBV6-6 and TRBJ1-4; D call uncertain. The V and J ends lost 8 bases and 6 bases respectively, with 10 bases between them. Germline loops: CDR1 MNHNY, CDR2 SVGAGI (reference sequence). The CDR3 totals 12 residues. In DNA, the CDR3 is TGTGCCAGCCGGTCTAACGATGAAAAACTGTTTTTT. Translation: CASRSNDEKLFF.

CDR3 residues: CAWGQGGTEAFF. The CDR3 DNA is TGTGCCTGGGGACAGGGGGGCACTGAAGCTTTCTTT. This chain uses TRBV30 with TRBJ1-1, with 10 bases matching TRBD1. The CDR3 is 12 amino acids. Germline V gene lookup returns CDR1 GTSNPN and CDR2 SVGIG (reference sequence). J was trimmed by 4 bases and V by 5 bases; bases with no gene match: 1.

A few counts support this clonotype. The rearrangement uses TRBV28 and TRBJ1-4, with D unresolved. CDR1 MDHEN and CDR2 SYDVKM come from the germline V gene. CDR3 size: 16 residues. The V gene lost 3 bases and the J gene lost 1 base, with 12 bases spanning the gap. The CDR3 spells CASSFPRSITNEKLFF. CDR3 in DNA: TGTGCCAGCAGTTTTCCCCGGAGTATAACTAATGAAAAACTGTTTTTT.

In its sample, this clonotype was seen a few times. The genes are TRBV12-3 or TRBV12-4 and TRBJ1-1, with TRBD1 as a possible D gene (5 bases). The CDR3 has 13 residues. V lost 8 bases and J lost 6, with 16 bases in between. The CDR3 region is CASHRGGVAEAFF. In DNA form, the CDR3 reads TGTGCCAGCCATCGGGGGGGAGTCGCTGAAGCTTTCTTT.

V is TRBV20-1 and J is TRBJ1-5; tentative D call: TRBD1 (5 bases). The ends were cut back, 5 bases at V and 4 bases at J, with 12 bases in the middle. From germline, CDR1 is DFQATT and CDR2 SNEGSKA (reference sequence). There are 13 residues in the CDR3. CDR3 nucleotides: TGCAGTGCTGCCCGAGCAGGGAATCAGCCCCAGCATTTT. Residues: CSAARAGNQPQHF.

There are a few counts of this clonotype. J is TRBJ2-7 and V is TRBV5-1; D remains ambiguous. The germline V gene has CDR1 SGHRS and CDR2 YFSETQ. The CDR3 spans 14 residues. V was pared by 4 bases and J by 0 bases, with 11 bases between. The CDR3 region is CASSGVSFSYEQYF. In DNA, the CDR3 is TGCGCCAGCAGCGGCGTGAGTTTCTCCTACGAGCAGTACTTC.

The chain combines TRBV6-1 with TRBJ1-6; D remains ambiguous. Germline-derived CDR1 and CDR2 are MNHNS and SASEGT. Trimming cost V 0 bases and J 2 bases, with 11 bases left between them. This CDR3 has 17 amino acids. CDR3 coding DNA: TGTGCCAGCAGTGAAGCCTTGAACGGACCCTATAATTCACCCCTCCACTTT. Translated, it gives CASSEALNGPYNSPLHF.

This clonotype turned up a few times. The chain recombines TRBV6-6 with TRBJ2-2, with 7 positions matching TRBD1. The CDR3 extends over 12 amino acids. The germline gives CDR1 MNHNY, CDR2 SVGAGI (reference sequence). Trimming cost V 8 bases and J 6 bases; bases outside gene matches: 3. CDR3 in amino acids: CASGDRAGELFF. DNA of the CDR3: TGTGCCAGCGGCGACAGGGCCGGGGAGCTGTTTTTT.

In the case of this clonotype: Relative to the germline gene, one junction end is altered; a read error may explain this. The chain couples TRBV7-2 to TRBJ1-2; 9 bases are shared with TRBD1. CDR3 length: 14 amino acids. Germline V gives CDR1 SGHTA, CDR2 FQGNSA. Written as DNA, the CDR3 is TGTGCCAGCAGCTTACCAGGACAGGGGAAGGGGGACCCCTTC. Protein sequence: CASSLPGQGKGDPF.

In its sample, this clonotype was seen a few times. This chain's CDR3 is CASSLIGSSVWTQYF. The CDR3 nucleotides are TGTGCCAGCAGCTTAATTGGGAGTTCAGTGTGGACCCAGTACTTC. The rearrangement links TRBV7-8 to TRBJ2-5; possible D gene TRBD2, 5 bases. Germline V CDR1 and CDR2: SGHVS, FQNEAQ. Trimming shortened V by 2 bases and J by 7 bases, and 17 bases separated the two germline ends. The CDR3 extends over 15 amino acids.

The chain joins TRBV29-1 to TRBJ1-2; D is perhaps TRBD1 (5 bases). V was clipped by 1 base and J by 4 bases, with 16 bases between them. The CDR3 consists of 15 residues. Germline-derived CDR1 and CDR2 are SQVTM and ANQGSEA. As DNA, the CDR3 is TGCAGCGTTGAAGTATTTTTCGACGGGACCTATGGCTACACCTTC. It specifies CSVEVFFDGTYGYTF.

This sequence joins TRBV19 and TRBJ2-4, with 7 positions matching TRBD2. Germline V gives CDR1 LNHDA, CDR2 SQIVND (reference sequence). The CDR3 is 16 residues long. J was trimmed by 0 bases and V by 1 base; bases with no gene match: 3. CDR3 DNA sequence: TGTGCCAGTAGTATAGTAGCGGGTTTAGCCAAAAACATTCAGTACTTC. Protein: CASSIVAGLAKNIQYF.

The rearrangement joins TRBV6-1 to TRBJ2-5, with D unresolved. V lost 2 bases and J 5 bases, leaving 6 bases between the germline ends. This CDR3 has 12 amino acids. CDR1 and CDR2 (germline): MNHNS, SASEGT. The CDR3 loop is CASSESGETQYF. For the CDR3, the DNA is TGTGCCAGCAGTGAATCTGGGGAGACCCAGTACTTC.

This clonotype was seen only a few times. In DNA, the CDR3 is TGCGCCAGCAGCACCACATCCTCCAACCGGGGTCACGAGCAGTACTTC. It is translated as CASSTTSSNRGHEQYF. The chain joins TRBV4-1 to TRBJ2-7; TRBD2 is a possible D gene (5 bases). The CDR3 length is 16 residues. Trimming removed 5 bases at V and 5 bases at J, with 22 bases between. Germline CDR1 MGHRA, CDR2 YSYEKL.

This chain uses TRBV7-1 with TRBJ2-7; possibly TRBD1 for D (6 bases). TRBV7-1 is flagged as an ORF with uncertain function. The V end was cut by 3 bases, the J end by 5 bases, with 17 bases between. The CDR3 covers 15 residues. The CDR3 DNA reads as TGTGCCAGCAGCTCGAGGGGGACACGTTCCGACGAGCAGTACTTC. It codes for CASSSRGTRSDEQYF.

This clonotype occurred a few times. An end of the junction does not agree with germline; a read error may underlie this. This rearrangement joins TRBV10-3 to TRBJ1-1; D is ambiguous. Germline V gives CDR1 ENHRY, CDR2 SYGVKD. This CDR3 has 13 amino acids. DNA for the CDR3: TGTGCCATCAGTGAGTCAGGGAACCCTGAAGCTTTCTTT. Its translation is CAISESGNPEAFF.

This clonotype was seen ten or more times. V gene TRBV10-3 combines with J gene TRBJ1-2; D unresolved. Germline V gene sequence: CDR1 ENHRY, CDR2 SYGVKD. This CDR3 has 13 amino acids. Between the trimmed V and J ends, which lost 7 bases and 5 bases, there was a span of 14 bases. CDR3 DNA: TGTGCCATCACGGCCGGGGTAGTTTATGGCTACACCTTC. It yields the protein CAITAGVVYGYTF.

The sample holds many counts of this clonotype. This chain links TRBV6-5 with TRBJ2-7; 11 bases match TRBD1. CDR3 size: 14 residues. Trimming cost V 1 base and J 6 bases; bases outside gene matches: 2. The V gene's germline CDR1 is MNHEY and CDR2 SVGAGI. CDR3 DNA: TGTGCCAGCAGTTACTGGGGACAGGGGGGCGAGCAGTACTTC. Translating it yields CASSYWGQGGEQYF.

The V call is TRBV5-1, the J call TRBJ1-1, with 7 bases lining up with TRBD1. Germline CDR1 and CDR2: SGHRS and YFSETQ. CDR3 size: 15 residues. The ends lost 4 bases at V and 4 bases at J; junction bases unmatched: 10. CDR3 in amino acids: CASSLQTGETTEAFF. The CDR3 DNA reads as TGCGCCAGCAGCCTACAAACAGGGGAGACCACTGAAGCTTTCTTT.

J is TRBJ2-5 and V is TRBV6-1; a weak D match, TRBD1 (6 bases). V was cut by 1 base and J by 0 bases, with 9 bases left in between. Per the germline V gene, CDR1 is MNHNS and CDR2 is SASEGT. This CDR3 spans 15 amino acids. The CDR3 reads CASSEGSGDQETQYF. CDR3 in DNA: TGTGCCAGCAGTGAAGGTTCAGGGGACCAAGAGACCCAGTACTTC.

A word on this clonotype: Likely a read error: the CDR3 ends without its conserved phenylalanine or tryptophan. The limits of the CDR3 on the DNA are not certain, so only TCRdb's listed CDR3 is given. The chain carries TRBV24-1 and TRBJ2-1; TRBD2 is taken as the D call from the table, unchecked against the DNA. The CDR3 spans 14 residues, counting both ends. CDR1 and CDR2 (germline): KGHDR, SFDVKD. The CDR3 here is CAPSDPGLAGVGLI.

This clonotype appeared a single time. The V call is TRBV11-2, the J call TRBJ2-3; TRBD2 matches 8 bases. The CDR3 length is 16 residues. CDR1 is SGHAT and CDR2 is FQNNGV in the germline V gene. V lost 1 base and J lost 3; bases outside the gene matches: 6. This chain's CDR3 is CASSLAGRGATDTQYF. The CDR3, as DNA: TGTGCCAGCAGCTTAGCGGGGCGGGGGGCGACAGATACGCAGTATTTT.